Described below is a single T cell receptor beta chain sequence and its context. This sample was included in a study of T cells after yellow fever vaccination. TCRdb redid the calling of the 5' RACE reads with MiXCR, one entry per CDR3 protein. The repertoire consists of some 300,000 distinct CDR3 sequences, with around 8.6% occurring once and the leading ten covering around 3.3%. With 5 bases removed from V and 2 bases from J, the gap between germline ends came to 6 bases. In germline, CDR1 is SGHRS, CDR2 YFSETQ. This CDR3 has 12 residues. V is TRBV5-1 and J is TRBJ2-3; D is unresolved. This TCR was recovered from a man between 18 and 35 years old who received the YFV17D yellow fever vaccine. The specimen was CD4+ T cells sorted from PBMCs, collected 5 days after the yellow fever booster vaccination. In nucleotides, the CDR3 is TGCGCCAGCAGTGATCCCACAGATACGCAGTATTTT. The encoded protein is CASSDPTDTQYF.